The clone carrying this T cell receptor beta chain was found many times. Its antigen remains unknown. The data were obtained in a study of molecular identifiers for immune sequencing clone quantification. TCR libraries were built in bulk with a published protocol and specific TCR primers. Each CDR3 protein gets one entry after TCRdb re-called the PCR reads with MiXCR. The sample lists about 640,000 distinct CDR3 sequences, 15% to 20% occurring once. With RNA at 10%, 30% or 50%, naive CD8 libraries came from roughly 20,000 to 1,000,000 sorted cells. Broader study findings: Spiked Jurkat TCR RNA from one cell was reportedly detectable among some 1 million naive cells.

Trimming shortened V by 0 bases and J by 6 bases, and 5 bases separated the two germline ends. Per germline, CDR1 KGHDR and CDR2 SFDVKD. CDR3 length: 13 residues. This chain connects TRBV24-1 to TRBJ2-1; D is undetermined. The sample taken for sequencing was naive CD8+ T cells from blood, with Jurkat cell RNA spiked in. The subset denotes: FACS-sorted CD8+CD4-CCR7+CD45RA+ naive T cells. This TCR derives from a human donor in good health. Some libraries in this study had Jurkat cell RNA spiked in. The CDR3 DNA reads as TGTGCCACCAGTGATTTGCAAGGCAATGAGCAGTTCTTC. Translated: CATSDLQGNEQFF.